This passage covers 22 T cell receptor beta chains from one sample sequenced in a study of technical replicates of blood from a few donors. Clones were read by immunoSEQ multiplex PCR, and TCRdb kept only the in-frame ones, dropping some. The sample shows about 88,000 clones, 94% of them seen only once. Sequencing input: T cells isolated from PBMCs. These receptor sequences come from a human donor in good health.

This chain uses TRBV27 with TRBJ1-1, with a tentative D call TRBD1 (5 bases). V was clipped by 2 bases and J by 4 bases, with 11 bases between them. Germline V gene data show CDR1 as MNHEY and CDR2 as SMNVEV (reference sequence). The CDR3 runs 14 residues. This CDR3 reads CASSLVWGRTEAFF. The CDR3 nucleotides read TGTGCCAGCAGTTTAGTATGGGGCCGCACTGAAGCTTTCTTT.

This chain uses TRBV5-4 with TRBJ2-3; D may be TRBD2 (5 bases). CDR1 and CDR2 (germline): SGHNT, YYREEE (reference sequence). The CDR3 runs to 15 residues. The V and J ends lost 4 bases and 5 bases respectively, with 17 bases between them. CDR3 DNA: TGTGCCAGCAGCCGCCCATCCGGCCGGGGAGATACGCAGTATTTT. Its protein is CASSRPSGRGDTQYF.

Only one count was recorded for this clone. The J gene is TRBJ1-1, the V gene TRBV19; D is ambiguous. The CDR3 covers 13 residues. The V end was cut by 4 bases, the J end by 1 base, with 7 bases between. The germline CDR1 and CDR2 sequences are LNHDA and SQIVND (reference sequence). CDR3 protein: CASSNAQNTEAFF. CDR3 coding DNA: TGTGCCAGTAGTAACGCACAGAACACTGAAGCTTTCTTT.

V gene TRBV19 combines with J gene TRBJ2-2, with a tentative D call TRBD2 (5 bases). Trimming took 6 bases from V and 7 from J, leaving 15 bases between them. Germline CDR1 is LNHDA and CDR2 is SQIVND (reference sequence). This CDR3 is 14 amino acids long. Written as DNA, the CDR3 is TGTGCCAGTAGACTGGACGCACGGGGCGGGGAGCTGTTTTTT. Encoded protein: CASRLDARGGELFF.

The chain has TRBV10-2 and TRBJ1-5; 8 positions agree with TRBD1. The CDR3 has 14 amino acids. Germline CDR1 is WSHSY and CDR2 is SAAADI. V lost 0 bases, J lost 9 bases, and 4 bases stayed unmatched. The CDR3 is CASSESTGGRPQHF. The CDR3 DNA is TGCGCCAGCAGTGAGTCCACAGGGGGAAGGCCCCAGCATTTT.

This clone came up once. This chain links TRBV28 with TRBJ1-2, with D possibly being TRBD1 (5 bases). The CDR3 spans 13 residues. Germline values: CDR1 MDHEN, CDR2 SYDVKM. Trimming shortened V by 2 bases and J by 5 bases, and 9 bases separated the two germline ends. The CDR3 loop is CASSLAREYGYTF. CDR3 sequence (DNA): TGTGCCAGCAGTTTAGCCAGGGAATATGGCTACACCTTC.

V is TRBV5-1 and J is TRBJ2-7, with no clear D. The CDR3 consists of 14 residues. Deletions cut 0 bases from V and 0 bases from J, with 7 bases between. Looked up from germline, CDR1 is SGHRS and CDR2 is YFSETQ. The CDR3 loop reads CASSLGLNSYEQYF. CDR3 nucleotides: TGCGCCAGCAGCTTGGGGCTTAACTCCTACGAGCAGTACTTC.

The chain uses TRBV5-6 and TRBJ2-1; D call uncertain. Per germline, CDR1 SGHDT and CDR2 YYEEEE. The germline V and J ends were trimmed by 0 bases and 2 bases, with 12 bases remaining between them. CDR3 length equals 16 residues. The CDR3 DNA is TGTGCCAGCAGCTTGGGACTCCGGTGGACCTACAATGAGCAGTTCTTC. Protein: CASSLGLRWTYNEQFF.

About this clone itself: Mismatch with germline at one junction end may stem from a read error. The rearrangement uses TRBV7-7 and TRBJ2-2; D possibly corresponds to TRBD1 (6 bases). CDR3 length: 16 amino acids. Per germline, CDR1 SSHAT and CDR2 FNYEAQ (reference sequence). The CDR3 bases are TGTGCTAGCAGCTCCCCCAGGGGTGTTGGCACCGGGGAGCTGTTTTTT. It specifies CASSSPRGVGTGELFF.

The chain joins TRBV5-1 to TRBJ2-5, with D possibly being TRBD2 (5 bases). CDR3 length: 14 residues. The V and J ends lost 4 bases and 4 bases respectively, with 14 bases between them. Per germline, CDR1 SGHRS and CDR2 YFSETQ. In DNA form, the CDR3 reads TGCGCCAGCAGCGAGGGTCCCTGGGGAGAGACCCAGTACTTC. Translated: CASSEGPWGETQYF.

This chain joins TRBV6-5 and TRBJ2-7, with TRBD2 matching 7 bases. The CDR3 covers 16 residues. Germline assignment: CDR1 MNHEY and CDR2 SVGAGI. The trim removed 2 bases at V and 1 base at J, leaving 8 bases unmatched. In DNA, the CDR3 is TGTGCCAGCAGTTACAGTGGCGGGGGTTCTTCCTACGAGCAGTACTTC. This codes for CASSYSGGGSSYEQYF.

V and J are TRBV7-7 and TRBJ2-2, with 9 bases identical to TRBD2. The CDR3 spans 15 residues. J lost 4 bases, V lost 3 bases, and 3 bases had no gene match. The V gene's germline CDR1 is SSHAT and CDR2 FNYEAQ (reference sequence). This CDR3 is CASSLGREGTGELFF. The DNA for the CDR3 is TGTGCCAGCAGCTTGGGGCGGGAGGGCACCGGGGAGCTGTTTTTT.

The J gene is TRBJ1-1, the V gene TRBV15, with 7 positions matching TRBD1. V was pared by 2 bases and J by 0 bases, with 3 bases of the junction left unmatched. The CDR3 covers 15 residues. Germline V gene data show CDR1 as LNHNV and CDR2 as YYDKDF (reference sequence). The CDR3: CATSRSTGVNTEAFF. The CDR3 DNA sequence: TGTGCCACCAGCAGAAGTACAGGGGTGAACACTGAAGCTTTCTTT.

The CDR3 reads CASSYSSEQYF. CDR3 DNA: TGTGCCAGCAGTTACTCGAGCGAGCAGTACTTC. This chain uses TRBV6-6 with TRBJ2-7; D remains ambiguous. The length of the CDR3 is 11 residues. Trimming left V 0 bases short and J 6 bases short, with 3 bases between. Germline lookup yields CDR1 MNHNY and CDR2 SVGAGI (reference sequence).

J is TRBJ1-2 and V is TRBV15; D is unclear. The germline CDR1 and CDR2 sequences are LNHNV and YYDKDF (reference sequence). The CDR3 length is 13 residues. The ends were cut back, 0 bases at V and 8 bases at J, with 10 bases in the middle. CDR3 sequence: CATSREQAWGYTF. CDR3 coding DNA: TGTGCCACCAGCAGAGAGCAGGCTTGGGGCTACACCTTC.

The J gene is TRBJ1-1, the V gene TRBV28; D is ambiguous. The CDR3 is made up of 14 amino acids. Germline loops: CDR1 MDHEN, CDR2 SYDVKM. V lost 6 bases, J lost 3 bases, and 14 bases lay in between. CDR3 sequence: CASRQFLRDTEAFF. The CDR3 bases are TGTGCCAGCAGGCAGTTCCTACGGGACACTGAAGCTTTCTTT.

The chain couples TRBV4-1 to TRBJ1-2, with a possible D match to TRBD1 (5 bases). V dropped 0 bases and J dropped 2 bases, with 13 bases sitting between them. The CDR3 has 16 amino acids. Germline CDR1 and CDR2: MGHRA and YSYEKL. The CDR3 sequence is CASSQDGGYRNYGYTF. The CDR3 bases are TGCGCCAGCAGCCAAGATGGGGGGTATAGGAACTATGGCTACACCTTC.

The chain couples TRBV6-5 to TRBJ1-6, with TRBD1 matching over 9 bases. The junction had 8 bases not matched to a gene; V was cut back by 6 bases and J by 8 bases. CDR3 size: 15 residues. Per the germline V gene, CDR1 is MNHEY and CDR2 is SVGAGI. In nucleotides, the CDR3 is TGTGCCAGCAGGCCCCGGGACAGGGTACATTCACCCCTCCACTTT. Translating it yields CASRPRDRVHSPLHF.

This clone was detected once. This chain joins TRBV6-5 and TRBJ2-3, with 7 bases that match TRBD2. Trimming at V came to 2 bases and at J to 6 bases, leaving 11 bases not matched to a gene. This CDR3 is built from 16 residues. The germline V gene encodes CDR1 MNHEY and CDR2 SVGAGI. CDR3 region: CASSYINRGVADTQYF. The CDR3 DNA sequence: TGTGCCAGCAGTTACATAAACCGGGGGGTTGCTGATACGCAGTATTTT.

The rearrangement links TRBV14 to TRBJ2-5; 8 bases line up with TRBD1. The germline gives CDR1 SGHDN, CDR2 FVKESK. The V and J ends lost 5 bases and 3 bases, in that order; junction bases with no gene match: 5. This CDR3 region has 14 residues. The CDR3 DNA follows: TGTGCCAGCAGCGAGGGACAGGTAAAAGAGACCCAGTACTTC. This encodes CASSEGQVKETQYF.

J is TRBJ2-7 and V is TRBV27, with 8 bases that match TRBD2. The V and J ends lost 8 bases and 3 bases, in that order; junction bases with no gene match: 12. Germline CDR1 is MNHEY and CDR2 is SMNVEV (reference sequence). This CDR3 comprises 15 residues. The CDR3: CASHHGASGLYEQYF. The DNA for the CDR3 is TGTGCCAGCCACCACGGGGCTAGCGGGCTCTACGAGCAGTACTTC.

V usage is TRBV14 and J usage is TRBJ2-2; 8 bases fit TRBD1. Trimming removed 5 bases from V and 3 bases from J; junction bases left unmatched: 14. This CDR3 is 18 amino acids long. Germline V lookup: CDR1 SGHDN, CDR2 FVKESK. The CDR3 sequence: CASSSAGGRTKHTGELFF. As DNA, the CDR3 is TGTGCCAGCAGCTCCGCAGGGGGCCGAACCAAACACACCGGGGAGCTGTTTTTT.